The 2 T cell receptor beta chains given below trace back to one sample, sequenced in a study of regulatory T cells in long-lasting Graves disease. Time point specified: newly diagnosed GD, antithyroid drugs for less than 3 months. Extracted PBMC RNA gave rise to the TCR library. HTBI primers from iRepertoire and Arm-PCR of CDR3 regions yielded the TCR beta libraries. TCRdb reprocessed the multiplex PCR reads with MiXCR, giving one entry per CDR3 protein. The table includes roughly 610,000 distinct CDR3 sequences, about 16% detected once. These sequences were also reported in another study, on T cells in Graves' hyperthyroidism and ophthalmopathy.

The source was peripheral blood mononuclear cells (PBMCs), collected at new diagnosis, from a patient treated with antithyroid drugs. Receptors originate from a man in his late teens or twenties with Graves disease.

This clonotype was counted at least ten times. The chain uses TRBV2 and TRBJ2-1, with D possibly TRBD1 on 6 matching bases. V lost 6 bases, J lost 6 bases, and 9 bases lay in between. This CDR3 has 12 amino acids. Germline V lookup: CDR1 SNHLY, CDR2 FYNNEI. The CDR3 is CASRDRSNEQFF. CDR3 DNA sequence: TGTGCCAGCAGAGACAGGAGCAATGAGCAGTTCTTC.

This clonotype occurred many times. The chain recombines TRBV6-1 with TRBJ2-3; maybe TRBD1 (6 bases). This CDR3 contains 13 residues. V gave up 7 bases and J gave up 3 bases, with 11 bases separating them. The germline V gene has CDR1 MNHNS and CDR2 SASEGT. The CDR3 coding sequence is TGTGCCAGCATCCAAGGGGGTACAGATACGCAGTATTTT. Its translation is CASIQGGTDTQYF.